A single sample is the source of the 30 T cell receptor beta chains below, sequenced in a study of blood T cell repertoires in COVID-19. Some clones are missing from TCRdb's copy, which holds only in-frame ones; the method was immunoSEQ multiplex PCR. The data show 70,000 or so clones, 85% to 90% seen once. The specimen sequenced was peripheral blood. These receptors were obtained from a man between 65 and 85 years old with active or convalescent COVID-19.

The CDR3 is CASRFMNTEAFF. The DNA for the CDR3 is TGTGCCAGCAGGTTCATGAACACTGAAGCTTTCTTT. This sequence joins TRBV28 and TRBJ1-1; D call uncertain. Germline CDR1 is MDHEN and CDR2 is SYDVKM. The CDR3 is made up of 12 amino acids. Trimming pared 6 bases from V and 0 bases from J, leaving 5 bases between.

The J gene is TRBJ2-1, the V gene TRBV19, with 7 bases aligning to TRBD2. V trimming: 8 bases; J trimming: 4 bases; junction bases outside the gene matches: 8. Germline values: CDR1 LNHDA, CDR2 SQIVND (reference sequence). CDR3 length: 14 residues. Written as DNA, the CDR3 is TGTGCCAGTGGCCTCGGGGGGAGATACAATGAGCAGTTCTTC. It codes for CASGLGGRYNEQFF.

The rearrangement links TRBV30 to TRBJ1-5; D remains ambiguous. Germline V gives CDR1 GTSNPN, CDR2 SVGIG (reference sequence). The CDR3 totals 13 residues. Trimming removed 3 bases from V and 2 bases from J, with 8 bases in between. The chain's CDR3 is CAWSLTRNQPQHF. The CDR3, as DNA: TGTGCCTGGAGCTTAACACGCAATCAGCCCCAGCATTTT.

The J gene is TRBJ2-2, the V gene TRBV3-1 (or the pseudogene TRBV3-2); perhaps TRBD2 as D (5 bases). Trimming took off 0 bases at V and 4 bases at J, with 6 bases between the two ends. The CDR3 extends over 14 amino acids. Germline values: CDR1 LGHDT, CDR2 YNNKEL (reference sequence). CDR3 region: CASSQEAGTGELFF. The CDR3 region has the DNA TGTGCCAGCAGCCAAGAGGCGGGCACCGGGGAGCTGTTTTTT.

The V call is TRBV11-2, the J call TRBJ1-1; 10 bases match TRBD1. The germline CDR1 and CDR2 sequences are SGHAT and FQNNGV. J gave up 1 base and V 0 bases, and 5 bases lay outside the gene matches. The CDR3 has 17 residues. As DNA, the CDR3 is TGTGCCAGCAGCTTAGAACCCGGGACAGGGGCGAACACTGAAGCTTTCTTT. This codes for CASSLEPGTGANTEAFF.

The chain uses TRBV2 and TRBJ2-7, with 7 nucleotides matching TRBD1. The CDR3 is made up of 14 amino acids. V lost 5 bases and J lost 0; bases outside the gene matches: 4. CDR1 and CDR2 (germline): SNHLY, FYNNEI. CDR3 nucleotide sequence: TGTGCCAGCAGTTACAGGGGTCTCTCCTACGAGCAGTACTTC. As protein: CASSYRGLSYEQYF.

CDR3 amino acids: CASSLQGARGGYTF. The CDR3 DNA reads as TGTGCCAGCAGTTTACAGGGGGCGAGAGGTGGCTACACCTTC. This chain links TRBV6-6 with TRBJ1-2, with TRBD1 matching 9 bases. Germline CDR1 is MNHNY and CDR2 is SVGAGI (reference sequence). The CDR3 extends over 14 amino acids. V lost 4 bases, J lost 7 bases, and 7 bases stayed unmatched.

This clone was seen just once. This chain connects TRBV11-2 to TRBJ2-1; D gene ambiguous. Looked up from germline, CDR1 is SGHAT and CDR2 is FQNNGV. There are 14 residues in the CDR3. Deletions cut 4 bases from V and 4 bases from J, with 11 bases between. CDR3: CASSSRGLYNEQFF. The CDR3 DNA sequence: TGTGCCAGCAGCTCTAGAGGTCTATACAATGAGCAGTTCTTC.

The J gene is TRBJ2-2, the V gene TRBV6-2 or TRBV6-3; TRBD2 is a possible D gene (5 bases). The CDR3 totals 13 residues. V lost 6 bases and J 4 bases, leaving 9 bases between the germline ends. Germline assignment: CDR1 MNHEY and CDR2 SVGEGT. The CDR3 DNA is TGTGCCAGCAGCCACGGAGGCACCGGGGAGCTGTTTTTT. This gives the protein CASSHGGTGELFF.

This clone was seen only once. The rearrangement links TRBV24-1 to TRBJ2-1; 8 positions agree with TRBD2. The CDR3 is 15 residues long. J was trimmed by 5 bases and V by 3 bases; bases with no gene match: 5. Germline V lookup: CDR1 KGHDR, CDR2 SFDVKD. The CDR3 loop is CATSDLLADDNEQFF. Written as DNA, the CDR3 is TGTGCCACCAGTGATCTACTAGCGGATGACAATGAGCAGTTCTTC.

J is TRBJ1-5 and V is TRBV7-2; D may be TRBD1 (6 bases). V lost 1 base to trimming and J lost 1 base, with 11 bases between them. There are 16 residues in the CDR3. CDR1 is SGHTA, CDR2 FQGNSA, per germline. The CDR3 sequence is CASSLVGGRSNQPQHF. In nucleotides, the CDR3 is TGTGCCAGCAGCTTAGTAGGGGGACGGAGCAATCAGCCCCAGCATTTT.

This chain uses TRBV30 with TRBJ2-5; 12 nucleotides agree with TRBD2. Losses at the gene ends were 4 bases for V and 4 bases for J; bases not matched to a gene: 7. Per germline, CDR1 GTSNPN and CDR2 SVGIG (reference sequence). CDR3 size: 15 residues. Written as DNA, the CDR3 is TGTGCCTGGAACCGACTAGCGGGAGTACCAGAGACCCAGTACTTC. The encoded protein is CAWNRLAGVPETQYF.

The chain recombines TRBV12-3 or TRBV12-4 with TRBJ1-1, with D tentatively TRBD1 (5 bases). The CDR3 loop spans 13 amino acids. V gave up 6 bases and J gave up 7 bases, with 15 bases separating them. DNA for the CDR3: TGTGCCAGCAGCCTAAGACAGTACGGTGAAGCTTTCTTT. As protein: CASSLRQYGEAFF.

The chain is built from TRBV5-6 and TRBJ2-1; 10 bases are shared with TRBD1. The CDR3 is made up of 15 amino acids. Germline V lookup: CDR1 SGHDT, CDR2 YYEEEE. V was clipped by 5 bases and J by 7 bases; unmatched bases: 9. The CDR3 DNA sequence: TGTGCCAGCAGTCCCCGGCGGGGACAGGGGAATGAGCAGTTCTTC. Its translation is CASSPRRGQGNEQFF.

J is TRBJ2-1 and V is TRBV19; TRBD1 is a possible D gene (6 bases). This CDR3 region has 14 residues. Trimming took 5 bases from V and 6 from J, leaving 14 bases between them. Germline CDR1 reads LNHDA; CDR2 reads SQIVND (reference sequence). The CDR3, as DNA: TGTGCCAGTAGTGTTCCGGGACACCTCAATGAGCAGTTCTTC. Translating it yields CASSVPGHLNEQFF.

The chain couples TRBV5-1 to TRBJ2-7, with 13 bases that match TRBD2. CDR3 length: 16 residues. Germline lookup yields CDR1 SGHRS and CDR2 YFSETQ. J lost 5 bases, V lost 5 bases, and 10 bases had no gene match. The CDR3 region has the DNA TGCGCCAGCAGTCAATCGGGACTAGCGGGATTCGACGAGCAGTACTTC. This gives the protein CASSQSGLAGFDEQYF. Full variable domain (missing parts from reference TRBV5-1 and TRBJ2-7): KAGVTQTPRYLIKTRGQQVTLSCSPISGHRSVSWYQQTPGQGLQFLFEYFSETQRNKGNFPGRFSGRQFSNSRSEMNVSTLELGDSALYLCASSQSGLAGFDEQYFGPGTRLTVT.

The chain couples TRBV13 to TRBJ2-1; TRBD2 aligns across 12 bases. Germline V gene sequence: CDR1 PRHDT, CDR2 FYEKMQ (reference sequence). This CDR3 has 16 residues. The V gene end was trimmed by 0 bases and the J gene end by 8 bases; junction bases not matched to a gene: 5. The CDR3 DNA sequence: TGTGCCAGCAGCTTAGGCCGACTAGCGGGAGAGGATGAGCAGTTCTTC. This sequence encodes CASSLGRLAGEDEQFF. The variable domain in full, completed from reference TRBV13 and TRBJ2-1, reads AAGVIQSPRHLIKEKRETATLKCYPIPRHDTVYWYQQGPGQDPQFLISFYEKMQSDKGSIPDRFSAQQFSDYHSELNMSSLELGDSALYFCASSLGRLAGEDEQFFGPGTRLTVL.

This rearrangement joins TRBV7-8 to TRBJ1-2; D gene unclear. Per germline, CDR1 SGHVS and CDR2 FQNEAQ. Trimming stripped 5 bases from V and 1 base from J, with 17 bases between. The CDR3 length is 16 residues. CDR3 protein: CASSPGGGRFNYGYTF. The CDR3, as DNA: TGTGCCAGCAGCCCGGGTGGAGGCAGATTTAACTATGGCTACACCTTC.

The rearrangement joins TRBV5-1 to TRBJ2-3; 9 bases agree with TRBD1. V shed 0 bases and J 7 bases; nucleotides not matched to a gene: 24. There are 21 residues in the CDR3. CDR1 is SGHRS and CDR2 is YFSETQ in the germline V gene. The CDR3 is CASSLAGSRMGTGSLLNTQYF. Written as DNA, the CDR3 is TGCGCCAGCAGCTTGGCCGGATCCAGAATGGGGACAGGGTCCCTATTAAATACGCAGTATTTT. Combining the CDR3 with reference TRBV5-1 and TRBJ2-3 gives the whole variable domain KAGVTQTPRYLIKTRGQQVTLSCSPISGHRSVSWYQQTPGQGLQFLFEYFSETQRNKGNFPGRFSGRQFSNSRSEMNVSTLELGDSALYLCASSLAGSRMGTGSLLNTQYFGPGTRLTVL.

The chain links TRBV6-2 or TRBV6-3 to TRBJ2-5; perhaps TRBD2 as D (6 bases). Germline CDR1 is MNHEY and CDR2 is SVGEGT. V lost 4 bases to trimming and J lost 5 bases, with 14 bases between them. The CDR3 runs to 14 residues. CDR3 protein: CASSSTRVGETQYF. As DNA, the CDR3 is TGTGCCAGCAGTTCGACTAGAGTGGGTGAGACCCAGTACTTC.

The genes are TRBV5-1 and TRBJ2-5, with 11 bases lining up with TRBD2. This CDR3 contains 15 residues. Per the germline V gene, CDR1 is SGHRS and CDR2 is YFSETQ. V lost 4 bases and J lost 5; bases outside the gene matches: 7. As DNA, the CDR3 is TGCGCCAGCAGCGTTACTAGCGGGAGTCGGGAGACCCAGTACTTC. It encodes CASSVTSGSRETQYF.

The CDR3 reads CASSIEVAGRRNEQFF. As DNA, the CDR3 is TGTGCCAGTAGTATAGAAGTAGCGGGAAGACGCAATGAGCAGTTCTTC. The J gene is TRBJ2-1, the V gene TRBV19, with 8 bases that match TRBD2. Germline CDR1 reads LNHDA; CDR2 reads SQIVND (reference sequence). V gave up 0 bases and J gave up 6 bases; unmatched junction bases: 7. The length of the CDR3 is 16 residues.

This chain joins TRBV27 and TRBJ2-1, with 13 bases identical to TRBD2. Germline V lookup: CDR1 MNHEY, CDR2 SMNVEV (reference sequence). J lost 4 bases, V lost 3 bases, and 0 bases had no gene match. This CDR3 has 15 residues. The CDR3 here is CASSLTSGGYNEQFF. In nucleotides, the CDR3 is TGTGCCAGCAGTTTGACTAGCGGGGGGTACAATGAGCAGTTCTTC.

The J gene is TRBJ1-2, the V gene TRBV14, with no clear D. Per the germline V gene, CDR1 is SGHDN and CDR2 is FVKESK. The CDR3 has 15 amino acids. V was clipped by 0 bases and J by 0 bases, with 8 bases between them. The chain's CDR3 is CASSQDYTANYGYTF. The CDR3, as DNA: TGTGCCAGCAGCCAAGATTATACAGCTAACTATGGCTACACCTTC. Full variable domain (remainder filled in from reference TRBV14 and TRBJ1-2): EAGVTQFPSHSVIEKGQTVTLRCDPISGHDNLYWYRRVMGKEIKFLLHFVKESKQDESGMPNNRFLAERTGGTYSTLKVQPAELEDSGVYFCASSQDYTANYGYTFGSGTRLTVV.

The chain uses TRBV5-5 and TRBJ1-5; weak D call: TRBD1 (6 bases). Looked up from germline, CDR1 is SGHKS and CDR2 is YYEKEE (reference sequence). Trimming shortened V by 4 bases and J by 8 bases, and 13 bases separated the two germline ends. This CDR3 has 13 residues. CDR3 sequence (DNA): TGTGCCAGCAGCATAACCCGGGACAAGCCCCAGCATTTT. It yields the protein CASSITRDKPQHF.

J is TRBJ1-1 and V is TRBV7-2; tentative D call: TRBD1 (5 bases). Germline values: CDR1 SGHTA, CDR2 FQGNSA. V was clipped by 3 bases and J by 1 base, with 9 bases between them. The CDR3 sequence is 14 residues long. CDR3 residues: CASSFWQGNTEAFF. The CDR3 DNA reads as TGTGCCAGCAGCTTTTGGCAGGGGAACACTGAAGCTTTCTTT.

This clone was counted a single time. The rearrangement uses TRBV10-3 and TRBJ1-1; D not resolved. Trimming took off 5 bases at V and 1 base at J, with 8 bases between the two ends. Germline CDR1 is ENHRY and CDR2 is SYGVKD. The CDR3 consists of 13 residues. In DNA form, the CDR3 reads TGTGCCATCAGTCCGACGGGGAACACTGAAGCTTTCTTT. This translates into CAISPTGNTEAFF.

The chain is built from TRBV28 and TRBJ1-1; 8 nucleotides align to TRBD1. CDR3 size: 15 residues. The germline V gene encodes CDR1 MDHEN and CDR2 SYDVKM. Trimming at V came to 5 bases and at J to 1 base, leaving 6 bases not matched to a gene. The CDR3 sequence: CASSPPGTGNTEAFF. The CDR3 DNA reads TGTGCCAGCAGTCCCCCCGGGACAGGGAACACTGAAGCTTTCTTT.

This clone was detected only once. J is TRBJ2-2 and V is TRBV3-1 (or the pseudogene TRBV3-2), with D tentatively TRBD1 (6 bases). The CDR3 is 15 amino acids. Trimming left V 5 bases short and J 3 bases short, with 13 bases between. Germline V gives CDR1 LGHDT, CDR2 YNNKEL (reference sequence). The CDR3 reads CASSSQGFYTGELFF. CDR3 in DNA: TGTGCCAGCAGCTCTCAGGGGTTCTACACCGGGGAGCTGTTTTTT.

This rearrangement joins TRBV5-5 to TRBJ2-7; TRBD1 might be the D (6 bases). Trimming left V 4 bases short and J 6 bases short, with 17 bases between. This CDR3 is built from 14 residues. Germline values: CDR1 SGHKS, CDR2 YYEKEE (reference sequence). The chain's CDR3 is CASSLQGRGSEQYF. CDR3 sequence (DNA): TGTGCCAGCAGCCTGCAGGGGAGAGGGAGCGAGCAGTACTTC.